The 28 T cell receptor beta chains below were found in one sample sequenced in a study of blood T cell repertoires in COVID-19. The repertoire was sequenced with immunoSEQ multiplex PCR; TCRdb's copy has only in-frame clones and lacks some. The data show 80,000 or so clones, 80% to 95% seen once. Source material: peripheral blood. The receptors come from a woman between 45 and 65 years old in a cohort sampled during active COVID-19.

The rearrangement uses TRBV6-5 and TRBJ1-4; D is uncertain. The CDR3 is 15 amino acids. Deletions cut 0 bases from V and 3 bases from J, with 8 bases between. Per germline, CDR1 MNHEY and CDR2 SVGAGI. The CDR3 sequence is CASSYSRPPNEKLFF. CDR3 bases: TGTGCCAGCAGTTACTCGCGGCCTCCTAATGAAAAACTGTTTTTT.

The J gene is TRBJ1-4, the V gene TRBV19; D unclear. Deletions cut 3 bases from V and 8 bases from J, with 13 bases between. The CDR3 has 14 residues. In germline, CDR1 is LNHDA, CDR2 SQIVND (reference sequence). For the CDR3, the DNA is TGTGCCAGTAGTATCCCCCAGCCGCGGGAAAAACTGTTTTTT. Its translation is CASSIPQPREKLFF.

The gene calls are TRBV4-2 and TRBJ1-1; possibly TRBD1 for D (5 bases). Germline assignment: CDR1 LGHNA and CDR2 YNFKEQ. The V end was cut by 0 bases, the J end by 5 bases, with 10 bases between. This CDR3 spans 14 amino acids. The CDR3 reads CASSQDWRGTEAFF. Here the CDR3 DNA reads TGTGCCAGCAGCCAAGACTGGCGGGGGACTGAAGCTTTCTTT.

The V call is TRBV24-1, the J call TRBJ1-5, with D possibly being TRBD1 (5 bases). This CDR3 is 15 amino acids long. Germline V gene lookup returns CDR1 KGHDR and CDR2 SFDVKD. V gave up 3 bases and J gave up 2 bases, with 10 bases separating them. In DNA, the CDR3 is TGTGCCACCAGTGATGCGGGGGGAGGCAATCAGCCCCAGCATTTT. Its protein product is CATSDAGGGNQPQHF.

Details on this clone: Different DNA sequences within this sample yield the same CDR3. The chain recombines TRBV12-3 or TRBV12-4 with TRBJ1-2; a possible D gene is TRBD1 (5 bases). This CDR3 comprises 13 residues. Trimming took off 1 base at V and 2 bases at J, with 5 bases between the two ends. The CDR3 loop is CASSLGQNYGYTF. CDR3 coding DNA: TGTGCCAGCAGTTTAGGACAGAACTATGGCTACACCTTC.

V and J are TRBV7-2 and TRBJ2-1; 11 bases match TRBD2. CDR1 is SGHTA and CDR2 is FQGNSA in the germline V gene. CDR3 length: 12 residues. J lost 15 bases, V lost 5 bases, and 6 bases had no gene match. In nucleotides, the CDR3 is TGTGCCAGCAGCCTTAGCGGGAGGGCCGCGTTCTTC. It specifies CASSLSGRAAFF.

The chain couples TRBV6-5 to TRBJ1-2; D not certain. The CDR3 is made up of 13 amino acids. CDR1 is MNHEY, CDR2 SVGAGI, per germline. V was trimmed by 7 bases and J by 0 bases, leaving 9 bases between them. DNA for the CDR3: TGTGCCAGCACCCTCGGAGCTAACTATGGCTACACCTTC. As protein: CASTLGANYGYTF.

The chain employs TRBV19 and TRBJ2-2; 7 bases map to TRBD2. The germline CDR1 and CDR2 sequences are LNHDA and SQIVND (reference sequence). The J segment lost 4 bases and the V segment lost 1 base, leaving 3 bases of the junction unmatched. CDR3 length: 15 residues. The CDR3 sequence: CASSIVRGGTGELFF. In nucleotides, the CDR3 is TGTGCCAGTAGTATAGTCCGCGGGGGCACCGGGGAGCTGTTTTTT.

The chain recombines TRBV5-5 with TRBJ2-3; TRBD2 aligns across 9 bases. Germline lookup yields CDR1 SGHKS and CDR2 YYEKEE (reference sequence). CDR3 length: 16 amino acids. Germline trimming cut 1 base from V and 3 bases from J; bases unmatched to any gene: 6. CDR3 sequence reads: CASSLRTAGGTDTQYF. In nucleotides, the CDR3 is TGTGCCAGCAGCTTGCGTACAGCGGGAGGTACAGATACGCAGTATTTT.

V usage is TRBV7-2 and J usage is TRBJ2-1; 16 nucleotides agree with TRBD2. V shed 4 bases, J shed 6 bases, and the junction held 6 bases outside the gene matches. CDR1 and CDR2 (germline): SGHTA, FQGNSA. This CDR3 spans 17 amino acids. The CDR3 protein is CASSSGLAGGPGNEQFF. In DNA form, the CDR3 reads TGTGCCAGCAGCTCGGGACTAGCGGGAGGGCCAGGCAATGAGCAGTTCTTC.

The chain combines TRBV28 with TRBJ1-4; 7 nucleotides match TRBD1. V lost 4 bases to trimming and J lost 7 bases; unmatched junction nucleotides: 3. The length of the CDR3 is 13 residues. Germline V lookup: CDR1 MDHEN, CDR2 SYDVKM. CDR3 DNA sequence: TGTGCCAGCAGTTCTCAGGGGGGTGAAAAACTGTTTTTT. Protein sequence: CASSSQGGEKLFF.

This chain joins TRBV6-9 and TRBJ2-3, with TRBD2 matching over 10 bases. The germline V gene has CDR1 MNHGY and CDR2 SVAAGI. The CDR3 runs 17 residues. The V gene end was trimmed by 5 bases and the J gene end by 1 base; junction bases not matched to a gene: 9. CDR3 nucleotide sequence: TGTGCCAGCAGTACTCAAACCGGGACTAGCGGCACAGATACGCAGTATTTT. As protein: CASSTQTGTSGTDTQYF.

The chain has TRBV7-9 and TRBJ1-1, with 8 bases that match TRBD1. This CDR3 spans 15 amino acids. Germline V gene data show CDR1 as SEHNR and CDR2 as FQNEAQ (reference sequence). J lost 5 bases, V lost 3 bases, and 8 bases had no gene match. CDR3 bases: TGTGCCAGCAGCTTTTACGGCAGGGGGCAAACTGAAGCTTTCTTT. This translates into CASSFYGRGQTEAFF.

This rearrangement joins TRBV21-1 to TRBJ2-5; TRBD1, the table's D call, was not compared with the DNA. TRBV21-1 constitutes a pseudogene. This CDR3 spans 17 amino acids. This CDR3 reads CASSKVPQDSYQETQYF. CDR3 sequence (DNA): TGTGCCAGCAGCAAAGTCCCGCAGGATTCGTACCAAGAGACCCAGTACTTC.

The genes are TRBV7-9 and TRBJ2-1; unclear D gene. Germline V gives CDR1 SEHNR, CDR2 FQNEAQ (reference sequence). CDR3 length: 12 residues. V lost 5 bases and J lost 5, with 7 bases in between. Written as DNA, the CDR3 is TGTGCCAGCAGCCGACTCGACAATGAGCAGTTCTTC. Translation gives CASSRLDNEQFF.

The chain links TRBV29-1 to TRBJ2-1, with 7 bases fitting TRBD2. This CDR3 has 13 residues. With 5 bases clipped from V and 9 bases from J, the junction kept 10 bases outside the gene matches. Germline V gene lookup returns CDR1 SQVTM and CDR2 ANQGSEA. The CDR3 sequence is CSVRLGGSSEQFF. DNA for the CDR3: TGCAGCGTTCGATTGGGCGGGAGCAGTGAGCAGTTCTTC.

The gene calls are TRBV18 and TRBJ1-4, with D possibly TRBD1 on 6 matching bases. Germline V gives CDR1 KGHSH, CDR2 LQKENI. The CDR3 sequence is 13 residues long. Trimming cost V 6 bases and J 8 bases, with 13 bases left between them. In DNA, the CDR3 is TGTGCCAGCTCGCTCACAGGGAGCGAAAAACTGTTTTTT. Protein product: CASSLTGSEKLFF.

The CDR3 here is CASPPGTGGSNQPQHF. The CDR3 bases are TGTGCCAGCCCGCCCGGGACAGGGGGGAGCAATCAGCCCCAGCATTTT. The genes are TRBV28 and TRBJ1-5; 11 bases map to TRBD1. Germline loops: CDR1 MDHEN, CDR2 SYDVKM. This CDR3 region has 16 residues. V shed 8 bases and J 1 base; nucleotides not matched to a gene: 7.

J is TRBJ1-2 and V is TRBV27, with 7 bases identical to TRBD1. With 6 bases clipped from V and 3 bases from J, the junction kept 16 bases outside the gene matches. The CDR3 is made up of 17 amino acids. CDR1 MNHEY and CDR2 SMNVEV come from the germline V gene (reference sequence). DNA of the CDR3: TGTGCCAGCAGCCAAAGGGGCCGGGACAGTGGGCACTATGGCTACACCTTC. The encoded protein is CASSQRGRDSGHYGYTF.

The CDR3 loop reads CASSPPGQDTEAFF. CDR3 DNA: TGTGCCAGCTCACCACCAGGACAGGACACTGAAGCTTTCTTT. V and J are TRBV18 and TRBJ1-1, with TRBD1 matching 7 bases. V gave up 0 bases and J gave up 3 bases; unmatched junction bases: 1. From germline, CDR1 is KGHSH and CDR2 LQKENI. The CDR3 totals 14 residues.

The CDR3 coding sequence is TGTGCCTGGGGCCGTACCTGGACTGGGATCGCTGAAGCTTTCTTT. Translation gives CAWGRTWTGIAEAFF. This chain connects TRBV30 to TRBJ1-1; D not certain. This CDR3 is 15 amino acids long. The germline gives CDR1 GTSNPN, CDR2 SVGIG (reference sequence). Trimming removed 5 bases from V and 6 bases from J, with 22 bases in between.

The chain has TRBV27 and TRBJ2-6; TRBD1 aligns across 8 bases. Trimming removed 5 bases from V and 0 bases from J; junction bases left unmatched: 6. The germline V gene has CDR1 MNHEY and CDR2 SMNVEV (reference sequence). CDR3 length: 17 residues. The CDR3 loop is CASSPWDRYSGANVLTF. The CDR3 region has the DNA TGTGCCAGCAGTCCCTGGGACAGGTACTCTGGGGCCAACGTCCTGACTTTC.

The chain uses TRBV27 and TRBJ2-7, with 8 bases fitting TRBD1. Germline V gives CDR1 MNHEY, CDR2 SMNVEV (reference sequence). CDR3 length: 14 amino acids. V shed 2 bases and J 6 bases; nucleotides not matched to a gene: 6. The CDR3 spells CASSLETQGAEQYF. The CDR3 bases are TGTGCCAGCAGTTTAGAAACTCAGGGGGCCGAGCAGTACTTC.

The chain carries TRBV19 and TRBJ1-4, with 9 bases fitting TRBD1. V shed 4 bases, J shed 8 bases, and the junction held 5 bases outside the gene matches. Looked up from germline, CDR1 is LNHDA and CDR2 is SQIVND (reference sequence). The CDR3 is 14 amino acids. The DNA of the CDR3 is TGTGCCAGTAGTACGGGACAGGGCACCGAAAAACTGTTTTTT. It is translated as CASSTGQGTEKLFF.

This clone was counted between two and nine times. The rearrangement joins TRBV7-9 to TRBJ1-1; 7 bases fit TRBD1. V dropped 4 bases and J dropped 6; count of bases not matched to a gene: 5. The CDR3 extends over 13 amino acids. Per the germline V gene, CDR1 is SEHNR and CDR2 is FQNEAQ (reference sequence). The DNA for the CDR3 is TGTGCCAGCAGCTACGACAGGGCCGCTGAAGCTTTCTTT. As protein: CASSYDRAAEAFF.

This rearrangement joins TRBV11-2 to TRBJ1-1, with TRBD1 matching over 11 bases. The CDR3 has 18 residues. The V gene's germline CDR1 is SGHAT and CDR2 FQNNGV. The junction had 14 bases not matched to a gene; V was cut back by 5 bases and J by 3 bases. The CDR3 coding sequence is TGTGCCAGCAGCCCCCAGAGGACAGGGGGCTACAAGGACACTGAAGCTTTCTTT. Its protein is CASSPQRTGGYKDTEAFF. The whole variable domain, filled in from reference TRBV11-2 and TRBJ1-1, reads EAGVAQSPRYKIIEKRQSVAFWCNPISGHATLYWYQQILGQGPKLLIQFQNNGVVDDSQLPKDRFSAERLKGVDSTLKIQPAKLEDSAVYLCASSPQRTGGYKDTEAFFGQGTRLTVV.

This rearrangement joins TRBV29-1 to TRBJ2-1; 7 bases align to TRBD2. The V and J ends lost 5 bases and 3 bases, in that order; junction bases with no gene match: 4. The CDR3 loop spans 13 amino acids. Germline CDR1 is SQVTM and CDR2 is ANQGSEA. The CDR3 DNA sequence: TGCAGCGTTCTTCTAGCGGACTACAATGAGCAGTTCTTC. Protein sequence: CSVLLADYNEQFF.

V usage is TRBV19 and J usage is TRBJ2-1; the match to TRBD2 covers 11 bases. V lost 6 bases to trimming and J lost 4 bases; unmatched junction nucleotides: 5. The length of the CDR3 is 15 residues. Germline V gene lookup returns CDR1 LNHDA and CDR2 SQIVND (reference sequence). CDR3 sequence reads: CASSLAGGTYNEQFF. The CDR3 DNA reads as TGTGCCAGTAGCTTAGCGGGAGGGACTTACAATGAGCAGTTCTTC.